This TCR beta chain was identified in a study of blood T cell repertoires in COVID-19. About the research overall: COVID-19 samples, acute and convalescent, were from the United States, Italy and Spain. T cells, B-cell-depleted T cells, or PBMCs provided the cDNA or gDNA that served as material.

Patients in Seattle were enrolled during active infection, then followed longitudinally. From germline, CDR1 is SGHTA and CDR2 FQGTGA. V was shortened by 4 bases and J by 1 base, with 13 bases between the two germline ends. The CDR3 is 16 amino acids. Authors' processing steps: It was from reference gene primer amplification that nucleated cell counts were estimated. TCRdb keeps only in-frame clones here, not all; method: immunoSEQ multiplex PCR. That table is the source of V, J and clone size, and D and trimming were worked out from the DNA. Among approximately 300,000 clones listed, 75% to 95% were seen once.

The receptor was isolated from a woman aged 30 to 39 with COVID-19, enrolled during active disease. The chain joins TRBV7-3 to TRBJ2-2, with D maybe TRBD1 (5 bases). Sample: peripheral blood. CDR3 in amino acids: CASSSDVQGNTGELFF. CDR3 DNA sequence: TGTGCCAGCAGCTCCGACGTCCAGGGGAACACCGGGGAGCTGTTTTTT.